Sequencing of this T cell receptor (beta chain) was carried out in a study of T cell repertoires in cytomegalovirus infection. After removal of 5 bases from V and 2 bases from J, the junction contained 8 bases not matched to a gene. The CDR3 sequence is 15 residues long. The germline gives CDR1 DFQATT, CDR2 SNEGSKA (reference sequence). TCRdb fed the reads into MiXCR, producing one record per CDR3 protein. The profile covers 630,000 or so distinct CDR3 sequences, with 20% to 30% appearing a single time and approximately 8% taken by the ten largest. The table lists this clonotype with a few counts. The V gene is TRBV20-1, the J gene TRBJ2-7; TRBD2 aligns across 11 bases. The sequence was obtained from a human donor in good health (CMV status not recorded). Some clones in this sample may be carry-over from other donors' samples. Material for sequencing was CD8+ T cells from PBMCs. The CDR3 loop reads CSAPLAGDPAYEQYF. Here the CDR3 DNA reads TGCAGTGCTCCACTAGCGGGGGACCCCGCCTACGAGCAGTACTTC.